The T cell receptor (beta chain) under discussion was sequenced for a study of T cell repertoires in cytomegalovirus infection (dated by TCRdb to between 2018 and 2021). Turning to the overall study: Donor HLA type was relevant to the analysis, as public TCR beta signatures indicated carriage of CMV infection together with the matching HLA type. What the authors observed across the whole study: The ex vivo response was dominated by HLA-C-restricted CMV-specific TCR beta clonotypes, which also provided the single most frequent clonotype in two of eight donors. In both this cohort and an independent cohort of a few hundred donors, the cumulative frequency of public TCR beta family members distinguished carriers of CMV infection plus the relevant HLA type.

The CDR1 and CDR2 encoded by the germline V gene are SGHNT and YENEEA. The CDR3 runs 13 amino acids, cysteine and phenylalanine included. Just the 39-base CDR3 DNA is kept, in frame starting at base 1. V is shortened by 2 bases, J by 0 bases, and the region joining them spans 4 bases. Sequencing was performed on an Illumina HiSeq 1500. The raw public reads went through TCRdb reprocessing: fastp at Q25, MiXCR clone calling, in-frame beta chains kept. Here each entry gathers all rows of one CDR3 protein and keeps the most common genes and DNA. The sample table holds hundreds of thousands of distinct CDR3 sequences, of which 8% to 10% were seen once. Less than 3% of the sample belongs to the ten largest clones. Many counts were recorded for this clonotype. Its binding antigen is unknown. A much larger clone lies a single base off, so this may be a read error.

This chain joins TRBV11-3 to TRBJ1-1; no D gene can be assigned with confidence. The clonotype was recovered from a human donor in good health (CMV status not recorded). Some clones in this sample may be carry-over from other donors' samples. The sequencing input was PBMCs. CDR3 region: CASSLRMNTEAFF. In nucleotide form, the sequence is TGTGCCAGCAGCTTAAGGATGAACACTGAAGCTTTCTTT.